This TCR beta chain was sequenced in a study of cytomegalovirus exposure and HLA in healthy donors. This CDR3 has 15 residues. V lost 5 bases, J lost 2 bases, and 16 bases lay in between. Germline V CDR1 and CDR2: SGHVS, FNYEAQ. Each donor's status was that of a healthy bone marrow donor. The PCR was carried out with 60 Vbeta primers and 13 Jbeta primers. Libraries were prepared by immunoSEQ multiplex PCR; TCRdb keeps only in-frame clonotypes and omits some of them. The data show about 130,000 clones, with around 83% seen just once and less than 1.5% held by the top ten. The source of this sequence is a girl aged 2 to 9 in good health and CMV-seronegative. Sequencing was performed on PBMCs. V is TRBV7-6 and J is TRBJ2-7, with D possibly being TRBD1 (6 bases). The CDR3 DNA is TGTGCCAGCAGCCCGCGACCGGACAGTCCCTACGAGCAGTACTTC. This gives the protein CASSPRPDSPYEQYF.